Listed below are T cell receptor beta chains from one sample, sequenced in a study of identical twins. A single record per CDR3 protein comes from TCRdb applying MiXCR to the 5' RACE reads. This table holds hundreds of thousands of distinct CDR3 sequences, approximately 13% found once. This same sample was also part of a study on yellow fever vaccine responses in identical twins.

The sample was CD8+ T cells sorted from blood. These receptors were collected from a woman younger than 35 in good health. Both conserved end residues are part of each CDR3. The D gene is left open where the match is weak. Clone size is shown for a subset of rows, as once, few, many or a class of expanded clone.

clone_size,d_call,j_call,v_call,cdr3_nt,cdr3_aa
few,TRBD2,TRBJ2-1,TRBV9,TGTGCCAGCAGCGTAGTCCCTAGCGGGGGGGCGTCCAATGAGCAGTTCTTC,CASSVVPSGGASNEQFF
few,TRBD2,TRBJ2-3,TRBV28,TGTGCCAGCACCCCGGGACTAGCGGTTACAGATACGCAGTATTTT,CASTPGLAVTDTQYF
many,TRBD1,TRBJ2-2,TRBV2,TGTGCCAGCAGTGAAGCGTTTAGGGACAGGCCGAACACCGGGGAGCTGTTTTTT,CASSEAFRDRPNTGELFF
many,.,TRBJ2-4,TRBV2,TGTGCCAGCAGTGACTACAGGCAACGAACGGACAAAAACATTCAGTACTTC,CASSDYRQRTDKNIQYF
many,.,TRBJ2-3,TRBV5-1,TGCGCCAGCAGCTTGGAGTCCTGGGGCACAGATACGCAGTATTTT,CASSLESWGTDTQYF
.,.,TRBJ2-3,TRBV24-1,TGTGCCACCAGTGATCTCCCCCCTGCAGATACGCAGTATTTT,CATSDLPPADTQYF
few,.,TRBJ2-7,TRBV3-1,TGTGCCAGCAGCCAAGAGCCTTCTTTTACCTACGAGCAGTACTTC,CASSQEPSFTYEQYF
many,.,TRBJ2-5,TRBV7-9,TGTGCCAGCAGTTCAGACAGGTTCCAAGAGACCCAGTACTTC,CASSSDRFQETQYF
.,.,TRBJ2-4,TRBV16,TGTGCCAGCAGCCAATTTTTGGTTAACATTCAGTACTTC,CASSQFLVNIQYF
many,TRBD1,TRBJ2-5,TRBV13,TGTGCCAGCAGTATTACCGGGACAGGGGAGACCCAGTACTTC,CASSITGTGETQYF
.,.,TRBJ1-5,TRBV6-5,TGTGCCAGCAGATACAGGGCTTATAGCAATCAGCCCCAGCATTTT,CASRYRAYSNQPQHF
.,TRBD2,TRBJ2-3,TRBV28,TGTGCCAGCAGCCCCCCACCAAACGGCGGGAGTACTAATACGCAGTATTTT,CASSPPPNGGSTNTQYF
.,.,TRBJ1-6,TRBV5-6,TGTGCCAGCAGCAGTAGTTCTTCACCCCTCCACTTT,CASSSSSSPLHF
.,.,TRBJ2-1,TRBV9,TGTGCCAGCGGCGACCCTCGCGATGAGCAGTTCTTC,CASGDPRDEQFF
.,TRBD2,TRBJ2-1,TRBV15,TGTGCCACCAGCACCCTTAGCGGGGGGGTGGGGGAGCAGTTCTTC,CATSTLSGGVGEQFF
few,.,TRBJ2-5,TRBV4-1,TGCGCCAGCAGCCAAGATTTAAGTAGTAGGAAGACCCAGTACTTC,CASSQDLSSRKTQYF
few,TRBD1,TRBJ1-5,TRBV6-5,TGTGCCAGCAGTTACGCATCTACAGGGGGTGGCAATCAGCCCCAGCATTTT,CASSYASTGGGNQPQHF
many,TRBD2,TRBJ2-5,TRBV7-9,TGTGCCAGCAGCTTATGGGCTAGCGGGGAGACCCAGTACTTC,CASSLWASGETQYF
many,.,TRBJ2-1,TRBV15,TGTGCCACCAGCGGGGATTCCTACAATGAGCAGTTCTTC,CATSGDSYNEQFF
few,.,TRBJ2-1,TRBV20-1,TGCAGTGCTAGAGATGGAACTTCTTCCTACAATGAGCAGTTCTTC,CSARDGTSSYNEQFF
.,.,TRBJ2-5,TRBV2,TGTGCCAGCAGTGCGTTTGTCGCGTTAGGGGAGACCCAGTACTTC,CASSAFVALGETQYF
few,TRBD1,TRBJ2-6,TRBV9,TGTGCCAGCAGCGGACAGGGGAGCGGGGCCAACGTCCTGACTTTC,CASSGQGSGANVLTF
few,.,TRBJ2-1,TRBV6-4,TGTGCCAGCAGTGTGGTGGGCGACTCCTACAATGAGCAGTTCTTC,CASSVVGDSYNEQFF
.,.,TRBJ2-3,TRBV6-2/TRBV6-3,TGTGCCAGCAGTTCGGCTAGCCCCTCTGATACGCAGTATTTT,CASSSASPSDTQYF
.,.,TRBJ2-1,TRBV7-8,TGTGCCAGCAGCTTAGAGGGGGGAGTAGGCTACAATGAGCAGTTCTTC,CASSLEGGVGYNEQFF
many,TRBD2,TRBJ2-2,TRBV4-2,TGTGCCAGCAGCCAAATGTCCGGACTAGCGGGAGTCGCGAACACCGGGGAGCTGTTTTTT,CASSQMSGLAGVANTGELFF
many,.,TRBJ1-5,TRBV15,TGTGCCACCAGCAGAGATGAGTCAGGGCTTCAGCCCCAGCATTTT,CATSRDESGLQPQHF
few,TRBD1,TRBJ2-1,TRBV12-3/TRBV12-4,TGTGCCAGCAGCACGGGACAGGGGCACAATGAGCAGTTCTTC,CASSTGQGHNEQFF
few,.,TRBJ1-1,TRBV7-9,TGTGCCAGCAGCTTAGCACCCGCGAGGCCCACTGAAGCTTTCTTT,CASSLAPARPTEAFF
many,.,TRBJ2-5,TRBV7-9,TGTGCCAGCAGCTCGGACAGTAAGCAAGAGACCCAGTACTTC,CASSSDSKQETQYF
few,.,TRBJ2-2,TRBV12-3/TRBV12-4,TGTGCCACCCCCCCGGGCGGGCTAGGCACCGGGGAGCTGTTTTTT,CATPPGGLGTGELFF
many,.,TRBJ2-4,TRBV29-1,TGCAGCGTTTTTAGTCCCCCCAAAAACATTCAGTACTTC,CSVFSPPKNIQYF
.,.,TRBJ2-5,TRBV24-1,TGTGCCACCGACAGGGTGGGGGGTGAGACCCAGTACTTC,CATDRVGGETQYF
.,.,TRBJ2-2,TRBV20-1,TGCAGTGCTGTTACAAAGCCGAACACCGGGGAGCTGTTTTTT,CSAVTKPNTGELFF
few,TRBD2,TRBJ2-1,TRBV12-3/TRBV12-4,TGTGCCAGCACCCCTTCTAGCGGGTCCAATGAGCAGTTCTTC,CASTPSSGSNEQFF
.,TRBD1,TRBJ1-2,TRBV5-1,TGCGCCAGCAGGGACGGGACAGGAGTTTATGGCTACACCTTC,CASRDGTGVYGYTF
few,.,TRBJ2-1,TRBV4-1,TGCGCCAGCAGCCAAGAGGTATCCGGACACAATGAGCAGTTCTTC,CASSQEVSGHNEQFF
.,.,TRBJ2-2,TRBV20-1,TGCAGTGCCCTGGACAGGAACACCGGGGAGCTGTTTTTT,CSALDRNTGELFF
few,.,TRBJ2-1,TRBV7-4,TGTGCCAGCAGCCTTCTTCGGGACCCTTTTTACTCCTACAATGAGCAGTTCTTC,CASSLLRDPFYSYNEQFF
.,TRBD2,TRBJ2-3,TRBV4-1,TGCGCCAGCAGCCACAGACTAGCGGGGGGTCATACGCAGTATTTT,CASSHRLAGGHTQYF
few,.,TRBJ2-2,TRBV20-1,TGCAGTGCTAGAGATTACGTGCAGCGATCGAACACCGGGGAGCTGTTTTTT,CSARDYVQRSNTGELFF
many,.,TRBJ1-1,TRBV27,TGTGCCAGCAGTTTGAGGGCGGGCAGGATTAACACTGAAGCTTTCTTT,CASSLRAGRINTEAFF
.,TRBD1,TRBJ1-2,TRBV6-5,TGTGCCAGCAGTTACGGACAGGGGATCTATGGCTACACCTTC,CASSYGQGIYGYTF